This entry lists 22 T cell receptor beta chains sequenced from one sample in a study of cytomegalovirus exposure and HLA in healthy donors. PCR primers comprised 60 Vbeta and 13 Jbeta primers. Only in-frame clones appear in the TCRdb table, and some are missing; sequencing was by immunoSEQ multiplex PCR. The table includes 75,000 to 90,000 clones, 85% detected once. The specimen sequenced was PBMCs. These receptors originate from a man aged 35 to 55 in good health and CMV-seropositive.

V usage is TRBV5-1 and J usage is TRBJ1-1, with D unclear. CDR3 size: 14 residues. Looked up from germline, CDR1 is SGHRS and CDR2 is YFSETQ. Between the trimmed V and J ends, which lost 0 bases and 1 base, there was a span of 7 bases. The CDR3 region has the DNA TGCGCCAGCAGCTTGGTCCTAGAGAACACTGAAGCTTTCTTT. The encoded protein is CASSLVLENTEAFF.

With respect to this clone: Mismatch with germline at one junction end may stem from a read error. The chain joins TRBV5-1 to TRBJ1-2; possibly TRBD1 for D (6 bases). Germline values: CDR1 SGHRS, CDR2 YFSETQ. The CDR3 loop spans 14 amino acids. The CDR3 DNA reads as TGCGCCAACAGCTTGTCGCCGGACAGCTATGGCTACACCTTC. It translates to CANSLSPDSYGYTF. The whole variable domain, filled in from reference TRBV5-1 and TRBJ1-2, reads KAGVTQTPRYLIKTRGQQVTLSCSPISGHRSVSWYQQTPGQGLQFLFEYFSETQRNKGNFPGRFSGRQFSNSRSEMNVSTLELGDSALYLCANSLSPDSYGYTFGSGTRLTVV.

The chain employs TRBV5-1 and TRBJ2-2; TRBD1 matches at 7 bases. Trimming removed 0 bases from V and 2 bases from J; junction bases left unmatched: 7. CDR3 length equals 17 residues. Per germline, CDR1 SGHRS and CDR2 YFSETQ. The CDR3 region has the DNA TGCGCCAGCAGCTTGGCCTCAGACAGGGTAAACACCGGGGAGCTGTTTTTT. It is translated as CASSLASDRVNTGELFF.

This clone occurred a few times. The CDR3 here is CASSSLAGAGELFF. The CDR3 nucleotides read TGTGCCAGCAGCTCACTAGCTGGGGCCGGGGAGCTGTTTTTT. The chain links TRBV7-2 to TRBJ2-2, with a weak D call TRBD2 (6 bases). CDR1 and CDR2 (germline): SGHTA, FQGNSA. The CDR3 totals 14 residues. V was cut by 4 bases and J by 6 bases, with 12 bases left in between.

This clone was detected only a few times. The chain combines TRBV6-1 with TRBJ1-3; 7 positions match TRBD1. The CDR3 is 14 residues long. Per the germline V gene, CDR1 is MNHNS and CDR2 is SASEGT. V lost 5 bases, J lost 3 bases, and 4 bases stayed unmatched. As DNA, the CDR3 is TGTGCCAGCAGTCCCGGGACAGATGGAAACACCATATATTTT. This translates into CASSPGTDGNTIYF.

The gene calls are TRBV6-5 and TRBJ1-6; TRBD1 might be the D (5 bases). V was cut by 10 bases and J by 0 bases, with 10 bases left in between. Germline CDR1 reads MNHEY; CDR2 reads SVGAGI. The CDR3 is made up of 14 amino acids. The chain's CDR3 is CAIRGDSYNSPLHF. Written as DNA, the CDR3 is TGTGCCATACGGGGGGACTCCTATAATTCACCCCTCCACTTT.

This clone was detected only once. This chain connects TRBV7-3 to TRBJ1-2; D gene uncertain. Germline CDR1 reads SGHTA; CDR2 reads FQGTGA. The CDR3 spans 17 residues. The V gene lost 5 bases and the J gene lost 7 bases, with 26 bases spanning the gap. CDR3 protein: CASSLDPLSVGFLGYTF. The CDR3 nucleotides are TGTGCCAGCAGCCTTGACCCACTAAGCGTTGGGTTCCTTGGCTACACCTTC.

The chain has TRBV4-1 and TRBJ1-3; 7 bases are a match to TRBD1. From germline, CDR1 is MGHRA and CDR2 YSYEKL. V dropped 3 bases and J dropped 2; count of bases not matched to a gene: 10. The CDR3 has 17 amino acids. The CDR3 loop reads CASSHPQDRKAGNTIYF. For the CDR3, the DNA is TGCGCCAGCAGCCACCCCCAGGACAGGAAGGCTGGAAACACCATATATTTT.

V is TRBV5-1 and J is TRBJ1-1; TRBD1 matches at 10 bases. Trimming took 5 bases from V and 2 from J; bases not matched to a gene: 9. The CDR3 runs 16 residues. The germline V gene has CDR1 SGHRS and CDR2 YFSETQ. The CDR3 sequence is CASSSPGQGTNTEAFF. CDR3 sequence (DNA): TGCGCCAGCAGTTCACCGGGACAGGGGACAAACACTGAAGCTTTCTTT.

V and J are TRBV7-8 and TRBJ1-2; D unresolved. Germline CDR1 and CDR2: SGHVS and FQNEAQ. The CDR3 sequence is 14 residues long. The germline V and J ends were trimmed by 5 bases and 8 bases, with 18 bases remaining between them. The CDR3 is CASSPRLGVGGYTF. CDR3 nucleotide sequence: TGTGCCAGCAGCCCCCGGTTGGGCGTCGGCGGCTACACCTTC.

This clone came up once. The rearrangement links TRBV4-2 to TRBJ2-2; D gene ambiguous. The V and J ends lost 1 base and 3 bases respectively, with 12 bases between them. CDR1 and CDR2 from the germline V gene are LGHNA and YNFKEQ. The length of the CDR3 is 16 residues. CDR3 loop: CASSQVGEIDTGELFF. The CDR3 DNA reads TGTGCCAGCAGCCAAGTCGGAGAAATAGACACCGGGGAGCTGTTTTTT.

The chain combines TRBV10-3 with TRBJ1-1; a possible D gene is TRBD1 (5 bases). Per the germline V gene, CDR1 is ENHRY and CDR2 is SYGVKD. V lost 3 bases to trimming and J lost 2 bases, with 10 bases between them. CDR3 length: 14 residues. The CDR3, as DNA: TGTGCCATCAGTGATAAACAGGAAAACACTGAAGCTTTCTTT. It translates to CAISDKQENTEAFF.

The CDR3 region is CASSVRQGENEKLFF. The CDR3 nucleotides are TGTGCCAGCAGCGTACGACAGGGGGAGAATGAAAAACTGTTTTTT. The chain is built from TRBV9 and TRBJ1-4; 9 bases agree with TRBD1. The V gene's germline CDR1 is SGDLS and CDR2 YYNGEE. CDR3 size: 15 residues. Trimming removed 1 base from V and 5 bases from J; junction bases left unmatched: 3.

The chain links TRBV5-1 to TRBJ2-7, with D unresolved. V was clipped by 0 bases and J by 6 bases, with 4 bases between them. Germline V CDR1 and CDR2: SGHRS, YFSETQ. The CDR3 covers 11 residues. This chain's CDR3 is CASSLDREQYF. The DNA of the CDR3 is TGCGCCAGCAGCTTGGATCGCGAGCAGTACTTC.

The genes are TRBV4-1 and TRBJ1-6; TRBD1 aligns across 8 bases. Germline CDR1 MGHRA, CDR2 YSYEKL. Trimming at V came to 2 bases and at J to 5 bases, leaving 8 bases not matched to a gene. CDR3 length: 17 residues. The CDR3 DNA reads TGCGCCAGCAGCCAATCCCAGGGGGCGGGTGATAATTCACCCCTCCACTTT. Amino acid sequence: CASSQSQGAGDNSPLHF.

The chain uses TRBV28 and TRBJ2-1; 10 bases map to TRBD2. CDR1 MDHEN and CDR2 SYDVKM come from the germline V gene. The length of the CDR3 is 16 residues. V lost 2 bases to trimming and J lost 3 bases; unmatched junction nucleotides: 4. As DNA, the CDR3 is TGTGCCAGCAGTTTAGCTAGCGGGAGACTCTACAATGAGCAGTTCTTC. Its protein product is CASSLASGRLYNEQFF.

This clone has just one count. This rearrangement joins TRBV10-1 to TRBJ1-4, with no clear D. The germline V and J ends were trimmed by 0 bases and 5 bases, with 16 bases remaining between them. Per germline, CDR1 WNHNN and CDR2 SYGVQD (reference sequence). The CDR3 length is 17 residues. DNA of the CDR3: TGCGCCAGCAGTGAGTCGAGGAGGGCAGGATTAAATGAAAAACTGTTTTTT. It specifies CASSESRRAGLNEKLFF.

This clone was counted only a few times. V is TRBV2 and J is TRBJ2-1, with 8 positions matching TRBD2. V dropped 10 bases and J dropped 5; count of bases not matched to a gene: 7. Germline loops: CDR1 SNHLY, CDR2 FYNNEI. This CDR3 is built from 13 residues. CDR3 protein: CAILAGTNNEQFF. Written as DNA, the CDR3 is TGTGCCATCTTAGCGGGGACCAACAATGAGCAGTTCTTC.

This clone was observed once. The chain carries TRBV15 and TRBJ1-2; D is possibly TRBD1 (6 bases). V was pared by 6 bases and J by 3 bases, with 14 bases between. This CDR3 region has 14 residues. CDR1 LNHNV and CDR2 YYDKDF come from the germline V gene (reference sequence). The DNA for the CDR3 is TGTGCCACCAGACAGGGTTTTTTGGACTATGGCTACACCTTC. Its translation is CATRQGFLDYGYTF.

The chain employs TRBV9 and TRBJ1-5, with D perhaps matching TRBD1 (6 bases). This CDR3 is 15 amino acids long. V lost 4 bases and J lost 6, with 17 bases in between. The germline CDR1 and CDR2 sequences are SGDLS and YYNGEE. This chain's CDR3 is CASSPPLGGGQPQHF. CDR3 DNA sequence: TGTGCCAGCAGCCCTCCACTAGGGGGGGGTCAGCCCCAGCATTTT.

This clone appeared a single time. The chain carries TRBV5-1 and TRBJ2-2; D uncertain. Trimming stripped 4 bases from V and 4 bases from J, with 11 bases between. Germline-derived CDR1 and CDR2 are SGHRS and YFSETQ. The CDR3 contains 14 residues. Written as DNA, the CDR3 is TGCGCCAGCAGCCAAAACTCCGCCACCGGGGAGCTGTTTTTT. Its protein product is CASSQNSATGELFF.

In its sample, this clone was seen a few times. The chain's CDR3 is CAWSVQTNEKLFF. The CDR3 DNA reads TGTGCCTGGAGTGTACAGACTAATGAAAAACTGTTTTTT. This chain joins TRBV30 and TRBJ1-4; D gene uncertain. The V gene lost 0 bases and the J gene lost 2 bases, with 4 bases spanning the gap. The V gene's germline CDR1 is GTSNPN and CDR2 SVGIG (reference sequence). The CDR3 covers 13 residues.